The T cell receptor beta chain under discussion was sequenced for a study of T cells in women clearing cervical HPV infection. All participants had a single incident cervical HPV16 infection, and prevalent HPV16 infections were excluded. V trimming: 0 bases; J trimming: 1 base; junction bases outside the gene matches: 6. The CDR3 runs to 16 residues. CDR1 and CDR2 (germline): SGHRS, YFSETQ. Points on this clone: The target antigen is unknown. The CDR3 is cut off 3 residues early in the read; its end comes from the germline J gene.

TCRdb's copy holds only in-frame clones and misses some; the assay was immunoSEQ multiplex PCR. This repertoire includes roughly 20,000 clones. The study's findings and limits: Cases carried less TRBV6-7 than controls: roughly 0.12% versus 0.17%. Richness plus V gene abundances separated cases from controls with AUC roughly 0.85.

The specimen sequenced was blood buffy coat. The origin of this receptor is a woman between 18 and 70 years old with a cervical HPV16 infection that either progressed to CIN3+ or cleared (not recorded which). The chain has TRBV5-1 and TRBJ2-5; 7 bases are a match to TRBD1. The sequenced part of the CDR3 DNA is TGCGCCAGCAGCTTGGCCGGGACAGTAAGCCAAGAGACC. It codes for CASSLAGTVSQET. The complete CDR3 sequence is CASSLAGTVSQETQYF.